The following is a T cell receptor beta chain sequence with its context. The antigen remains unidentified. Germline and junction disagree at one end, which may indicate a read error. This entry is derived from a study of spatial heterogeneity in lung cancer. General study points: At resection, ubiquitous expanded tumor TCRs appeared in blood more than at follow-up.

CDR1 and CDR2 from the germline V gene are DFQATT and SNEGSKA (reference sequence). The CDR3 totals 16 residues. A unique molecular identifier was attached to every TCR cDNA molecule. A single record per CDR3 protein comes from TCRdb applying MiXCR to the 5' RACE reads. The table shows around 70,000 distinct CDR3 sequences, with around 9.3% occurring only once. Time point noted: blood at routine non-recurrence follow-up after resection. The sequence derives from a female donor with early-stage non-small cell lung cancer. The sequencing used PBMCs, collected at follow-up. The chain joins TRBV20-1 to TRBJ2-1; 8 bases match TRBD2. The CDR3 DNA reads as TGCAGTGCTAGAGATTTGCGTAGCGGGGAATACAGTGAGCAGTTCTTC. The encoded protein is CSARDLRSGEYSEQFF.